One and the same sample provided the 18 T cell receptor beta chains below, sequenced in a study of response to subunit inactivated influenza vaccine. A single record per CDR3 protein comes from TCRdb applying MiXCR to the RT-PCR reads. The sample lists under 200,000 distinct CDR3 sequences; approximately 12% were seen once. These records were also assigned to another study, of T cells expressing NK-cell markers. That paper states: UMIs accompanied the 5'RACE template switching by which TCR beta cDNA was made.

The source was CD8+ T cells sorted from PBMCs, collected 12 days after vaccination. The receptors originated from a man in his forties or fifties who received an inactivated influenza vaccine.

The V call is TRBV12-3 or TRBV12-4, the J call TRBJ2-1; 8 bases match TRBD1. The CDR3 runs 14 residues. V lost 7 bases to trimming and J lost 9 bases; unmatched junction nucleotides: 11. For the CDR3, the DNA is TGTGCCAGCACCTTGACAGGGGTCAACAGTGAGCAGTTCTTC. The encoded protein is CASTLTGVNSEQFF.

The chain links TRBV30 to TRBJ2-3, with D unclear. Germline V gene sequence: CDR1 GTSNPN, CDR2 SVGIG (reference sequence). V lost 0 bases and J 0 bases, leaving 4 bases between the germline ends. CDR3 size: 13 residues. CDR3 nucleotide sequence: TGTGCCTGGAGTGTGACTAGCACAGATACGCAGTATTTT. It translates to CAWSVTSTDTQYF.

This clonotype was counted a few times. The V call is TRBV11-2, the J call TRBJ2-2, with D perhaps being TRBD1 or TRBD2 (5 bases each). Trimming removed 5 bases at V and 5 bases at J, with 21 bases between. This CDR3 contains 17 residues. From germline, CDR1 is SGHAT and CDR2 FQNNGV. The CDR3 loop reads CASSLQAVLGETGELFF. In DNA, the CDR3 is TGTGCCAGCAGCCTCCAGGCGGTCTTGGGGGAGACCGGGGAGCTGTTTTTT.

The chain joins TRBV7-8 to TRBJ2-7, with 7 bases lining up with TRBD2. V shed 6 bases and J 3 bases; nucleotides not matched to a gene: 5. Per germline, CDR1 SGHVS and CDR2 FQNEAQ. This CDR3 has 13 residues. CDR3 in DNA: TGTGCCAGCAGACCGGGACTAAGCTACGAGCAGTACTTC. It is translated as CASRPGLSYEQYF.

This chain connects TRBV7-6 to TRBJ2-7; TRBD2 aligns across 8 bases. The CDR3 sequence is 15 residues long. CDR1 SGHVS and CDR2 FNYEAQ come from the germline V gene. Losses at the gene ends were 1 base for V and 4 bases for J; bases not matched to a gene: 6. The CDR3: CASSLGGGLVYEQYF. The CDR3 region has the DNA TGTGCCAGCAGCTTAGGCGGGGGGCTGGTGTACGAGCAGTACTTC.

At least ten counts were recorded for this clonotype. V is TRBV5-1 and J is TRBJ2-7; 7 bases agree with TRBD1. Per germline, CDR1 SGHRS and CDR2 YFSETQ. The CDR3 totals 13 residues. J was trimmed by 6 bases and V by 0 bases; bases with no gene match: 3. The CDR3 region has the DNA TGCGCCAGCAGCTTGGAAACAGGGGTCGAGCAGTACTTC. This sequence encodes CASSLETGVEQYF. Full variable domain (remainder filled in from reference TRBV5-1 and TRBJ2-7): KAGVTQTPRYLIKTRGQQVTLSCSPISGHRSVSWYQQTPGQGLQFLFEYFSETQRNKGNFPGRFSGRQFSNSRSEMNVSTLELGDSALYLCASSLETGVEQYFGPGTRLTVT.

The DNA for the CDR3 is TGTGCCAGCAGACATAGCGGGGGGGCCGGTTATGAGCAGTTCTTC. Translating gives CASRHSGGAGYEQFF. This chain links TRBV28 with TRBJ2-1, with 11 positions matching TRBD2. The CDR3 covers 15 residues. CDR1 is MDHEN, CDR2 SYDVKM, per germline. V shed 6 bases and J 8 bases; nucleotides not matched to a gene: 9.

Note on this clonotype: This may arise from a read error, as a much more abundant clone is one base away. V gene TRBV12-3 or TRBV12-4 combines with J gene TRBJ2-1, with a possible D match to TRBD1 (5 bases). The CDR3 extends over 13 amino acids. V was cut by 5 bases and J by 13 bases, with 18 bases left in between. In DNA, the CDR3 is TGTGCCAGCAGTCCAACGCTAAGGGGTGACCAGTTCTTC. As protein: CASSPTLRGDQFF.

The chain combines TRBV7-2 with TRBJ2-5; D gene unclear. Germline CDR1 SGHTA, CDR2 FQGNSA. Trimming removed 1 base at V and 3 bases at J, with 9 bases between. This CDR3 has 14 residues. The DNA of the CDR3 is TGTGCCAGCAGCTTAGAGTCACAAAAAGAGACCCAGTACTTC. This encodes CASSLESQKETQYF.

This clonotype was counted only a few times. The chain is built from TRBV4-2 and TRBJ1-1; 7 bases agree with TRBD1. There are 17 residues in the CDR3. Trimming at V came to 4 bases and at J to 5 bases, leaving 16 bases not matched to a gene. CDR1 is LGHNA, CDR2 YNFKEQ, per germline. CDR3 bases: TGTGCCAGCAGCCCAAATCCGGTGGGGTACAGGGGAACTGAAGCTTTCTTT. Translated, it gives CASSPNPVGYRGTEAFF.

The rearrangement links TRBV11-2 to TRBJ2-3, with 16 bases fitting TRBD2. This CDR3 spans 20 amino acids. After removal of 3 bases from V and 0 bases from J, the junction contained 9 bases not matched to a gene. Germline assignment: CDR1 SGHAT and CDR2 FQNNGV. The CDR3 DNA is TGTGCCAGCAGCTTTGGCCCCGGGACTAGCGGGAGGGCTAGCACAGATACGCAGTATTTT. It is translated as CASSFGPGTSGRASTDTQYF.

This clonotype was observed a few times. This chain joins TRBV28 and TRBJ2-2, with 7 bases aligning to TRBD1. The CDR3 loop spans 19 amino acids. Germline trimming cut 6 bases from V and 1 base from J; bases unmatched to any gene: 17. Germline CDR1 and CDR2: MDHEN and SYDVKM. As DNA, the CDR3 is TGTGCCAGCAGCACACCGGGACAGCGCCCTTTCCTGAACACCGGGGAGCTGTTTTTT. It encodes CASSTPGQRPFLNTGELFF.

This clonotype was seen only a few times. V gene TRBV6-2 or TRBV6-3 combines with J gene TRBJ2-1; 10 bases line up with TRBD2. The trim removed 0 bases at V and 6 bases at J, leaving 2 bases unmatched. This CDR3 spans 15 amino acids. The germline V gene has CDR1 MNHEY and CDR2 SVGEGT. For the CDR3, the DNA is TGTGCCAGCAGTTACTCGGGACTAGCGATCAATGAGCAGTTCTTC. As protein: CASSYSGLAINEQFF.

This clonotype was counted many times. CDR3 region: CASSLGRVGVHTGELFF. CDR3 sequence (DNA): TGTGCCAGCAGCTTGGGGCGTGTCGGGGTACACACCGGGGAGCTGTTTTTT. The chain links TRBV5-6 to TRBJ2-2; possibly TRBD2 for D (5 bases). This CDR3 comprises 17 residues. V shed 0 bases and J shed 3 bases, with 15 bases lying between them. Germline-derived CDR1 and CDR2 are SGHDT and YYEEEE. Combining the CDR3 with reference TRBV5-6 and TRBJ2-2 gives the whole variable domain DAGVTQSPTHLIKTRGQQVTLRCSPKSGHDTVSWYQQALGQGPQFIFQYYEEEERQRGNFPDRFSGHQFPNYSSELNVNALLLGDSALYLCASSLGRVGVHTGELFFGEGSRLTVL.

This clonotype was recorded a few times. The chain uses TRBV7-9 and TRBJ2-5; 10 nucleotides align to TRBD1. The junction had 10 bases not matched to a gene; V was cut back by 5 bases and J by 4 bases. The CDR3 sequence is 16 residues long. Germline loops: CDR1 SEHNR, CDR2 FQNEAQ (reference sequence). CDR3 DNA sequence: TGTGCCAGCAGCCCTACCCGACAGGGGGCTAGAGAGACCCAGTACTTC. Translation: CASSPTRQGARETQYF.

This clonotype was counted only a few times. The chain uses TRBV11-2 and TRBJ2-5, with D unresolved. The germline V and J ends were trimmed by 7 bases and 4 bases, with 7 bases remaining between them. The germline CDR1 and CDR2 sequences are SGHAT and FQNNGV. This CDR3 has 11 residues. CDR3 DNA sequence: TGTGCCAGCACCTACGGAGAGACCCAGTACTTC. Translated: CASTYGETQYF.

This clonotype was counted a few times. This chain connects TRBV9 to TRBJ1-2; 9 bases agree with TRBD1. The ends lost 0 bases at V and 4 bases at J; junction bases unmatched: 7. The CDR3 sequence is 16 residues long. Germline CDR1 and CDR2: SGDLS and YYNGEE. In DNA form, the CDR3 reads TGTGCCAGCAGCGTAGGGACAGGGGTTTTGGGCTATGGCTACACCTTC. Translating it yields CASSVGTGVLGYGYTF.

This clonotype was counted ten times or more. V gene TRBV29-1 combines with J gene TRBJ2-5; D is possibly TRBD1 (6 bases). Germline CDR1 is SQVTM and CDR2 is ANQGSEA. Trimming left V 3 bases short and J 14 bases short, with 16 bases between. This CDR3 has 11 residues. The CDR3: CSVEWGLARYF. The CDR3 nucleotides are TGCAGCGTTGAGTGGGGGCTGGCCAGATACTTC.